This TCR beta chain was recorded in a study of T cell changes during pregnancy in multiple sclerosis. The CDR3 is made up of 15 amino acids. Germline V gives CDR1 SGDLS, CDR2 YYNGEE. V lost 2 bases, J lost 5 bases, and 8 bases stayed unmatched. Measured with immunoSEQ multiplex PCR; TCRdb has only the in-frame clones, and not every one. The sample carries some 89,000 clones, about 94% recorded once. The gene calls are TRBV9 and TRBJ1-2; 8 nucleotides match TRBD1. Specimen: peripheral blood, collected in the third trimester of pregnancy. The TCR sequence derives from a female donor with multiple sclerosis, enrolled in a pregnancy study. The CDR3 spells CASSVHTGGIYGYTF. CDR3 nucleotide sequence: TGTGCCAGCAGCGTCCATACAGGGGGGATTTATGGCTACACCTTC.